Shown below are 18 T cell receptor beta chains from a single sample sequenced in a study of OX40 agonist ivuxolimab in advanced cancers. The table came from immunoSEQ multiplex PCR; TCRdb's copy has only in-frame clones and leaves some out. The sample has about 83,000 clones; about 89% are singletons. Sample: CD4+ or CD8+ T cells sorted from blood, taken in a trial of the OX40 agonist ivuxolimab. The receptors shown here come from an adult with an advanced solid tumor such as melanoma, head and neck, liver or kidney cancer.

Details on this clone: This same CDR3 is encoded by further DNA sequences in the sample. V is TRBV30 and J is TRBJ1-1; D is uncertain. The CDR3 runs to 13 residues. CDR1 and CDR2 from the germline V gene are GTSNPN and SVGIG (reference sequence). Trimming left V 0 bases short and J 2 bases short, with 7 bases between. This CDR3 is CAWSVLRNTEAFF. The CDR3 DNA follows: TGTGCCTGGAGTGTACTTAGAAACACTGAAGCTTTCTTT.

The chain uses TRBV6-5 and TRBJ1-1; D ambiguous. V was trimmed by 2 bases and J by 1 base, leaving 5 bases between them. This CDR3 contains 13 residues. Germline CDR1 reads MNHEY; CDR2 reads SVGAGI. This CDR3 is CASSYMGNTEAFF. Written as DNA, the CDR3 is TGTGCCAGCAGTTACATGGGGAACACTGAAGCTTTCTTT.

The rearrangement joins TRBV28 to TRBJ1-6, with D possibly matching TRBD1 (6 bases). CDR1 and CDR2 (germline): MDHEN, SYDVKM. The CDR3 contains 15 residues. V lost 6 bases and J lost 7, with 16 bases in between. CDR3 nucleotide sequence: TGTGCCAGCAGCACGTGGGGGGCCTCCAATTCACCCCTCCACTTT. Protein product: CASSTWGASNSPLHF.

The chain uses TRBV27 and TRBJ2-4; D is unclear. CDR1 and CDR2 from the germline V gene are MNHEY and SMNVEV (reference sequence). The ends were cut back, 5 bases at V and 0 bases at J, with 20 bases in the middle. The CDR3 extends over 18 amino acids. CDR3 loop: CASSLIAAPTLAKNIQYF. In DNA form, the CDR3 reads TGTGCCAGCAGTCTAATAGCCGCCCCGACGTTAGCCAAAAACATTCAGTACTTC.

This chain uses TRBV5-1 with TRBJ2-7, with 9 nucleotides matching TRBD1. V trimming: 5 bases; J trimming: 2 bases; junction bases outside the gene matches: 5. This CDR3 is built from 14 residues. Germline CDR1 is SGHRS and CDR2 is YFSETQ. The CDR3 sequence is CASSGGTGTYEQYF. CDR3 in DNA: TGCGCCAGCAGTGGCGGGACAGGGACCTACGAGCAGTACTTC.

Here the CDR3 DNA reads TGTGCGTTGGGCACAGGGGGCAATCAGCCCCAGCATTTT. It yields the protein CALGTGGNQPQHF. The gene calls are TRBV28 and TRBJ1-5; 7 positions match TRBD1. Per germline, CDR1 MDHEN and CDR2 SYDVKM. This CDR3 is built from 13 residues. Drawing the rest from reference TRBV28 and TRBJ1-5, the complete variable domain is DVKVTQSSRYLVKRTGEKVFLECVQDMDHENMFWYRQDPGLGLRLIYFSYDVKMKEKGDIPEGYSVSREKKERFSLILESASTNQTSMYLCALGTGGNQPQHFGDGTRLSIL.

This clone was counted only a few times. The chain uses TRBV9 and TRBJ2-1, with 7 bases lining up with TRBD2. V gave up 0 bases and J gave up 9 bases; unmatched junction bases: 12. Germline values: CDR1 SGDLS, CDR2 YYNGEE. This CDR3 contains 16 residues. CDR3: CASSVAASGDMGEQFF. The CDR3 DNA reads TGTGCCAGCAGCGTAGCGGCTAGCGGCGATATGGGTGAGCAGTTCTTC.

This clone showed up just once. The V and J genes are TRBV5-4 and TRBJ1-1; D gene uncertain. The CDR3 loop spans 11 amino acids. V gave up 4 bases and J gave up 9 bases, with 10 bases separating them. Germline CDR1 is SGHNT and CDR2 is YYREEE (reference sequence). The CDR3 DNA follows: TGTGCCAGCAGCATCCCTGGGCAAGCTTTCTTT. This codes for CASSIPGQAFF.

The rearrangement links TRBV7-9 to TRBJ2-1, with 9 positions matching TRBD2. Germline V CDR1 and CDR2: SEHNR, FQNEAQ (reference sequence). The length of the CDR3 is 15 residues. V was clipped by 3 bases and J by 6 bases; unmatched bases: 6. The CDR3 region has the DNA TGTGCCAGCAGCTTTCGGCGGGAGGGCCTCAATGAGCAGTTCTTC. Its protein product is CASSFRREGLNEQFF.

This chain links TRBV28 with TRBJ1-5; 7 nucleotides match TRBD1. This CDR3 is 16 amino acids long. Germline CDR1 is MDHEN and CDR2 is SYDVKM. V lost 5 bases to trimming and J lost 2 bases; unmatched junction nucleotides: 9. The CDR3 bases are TGTGCCAGCAGTCCCATAGAGGGGGCAGGCAATCAGCCCCAGCATTTT. This codes for CASSPIEGAGNQPQHF.

This chain connects TRBV15 to TRBJ2-2; D uncertain. Germline lookup yields CDR1 LNHNV and CDR2 YYDKDF (reference sequence). Trimming removed 0 bases from V and 2 bases from J, with 10 bases in between. The CDR3 totals 16 residues. In nucleotides, the CDR3 is TGTGCCACCAGCAGAGATAAGTGGGGTAACACCGGGGAGCTGTTTTTT. The encoded protein is CATSRDKWGNTGELFF.

The chain employs TRBV5-1 and TRBJ2-3, with 12 nucleotides matching TRBD2. Germline V CDR1 and CDR2: SGHRS, YFSETQ. The CDR3 runs to 16 residues. V shed 2 bases and J 6 bases; nucleotides not matched to a gene: 7. This chain's CDR3 is CASSFASGGARDTQYF. CDR3 sequence (DNA): TGCGCCAGCAGCTTCGCTAGCGGGGGGGCAAGGGATACGCAGTATTTT.

The V gene is TRBV6-6, the J gene TRBJ2-7; 7 bases are a match to TRBD1. Germline V lookup: CDR1 MNHNY, CDR2 SVGAGI (reference sequence). The length of the CDR3 is 15 residues. V dropped 4 bases and J dropped 3; count of bases not matched to a gene: 9. CDR3 bases: TGTGCCAGCAGTTCCCCTGGACAGGAACTCTACGAGCAGTACGTC. This sequence encodes CASSSPGQELYEQYV.

V gene TRBV6-6 combines with J gene TRBJ2-5; D call uncertain. Trimming removed 2 bases at V and 2 bases at J, with 6 bases between. The CDR3 is 13 amino acids. Germline V lookup: CDR1 MNHNY, CDR2 SVGAGI (reference sequence). The DNA of the CDR3 is TGTGCCAGCAGTTACCCGCCTCAAGAGACCCAGTACTTC. It translates to CASSYPPQETQYF.

The genes are TRBV30 and TRBJ1-1; D gene unclear. This CDR3 comprises 13 residues. V shed 0 bases and J shed 3 bases, with 8 bases lying between them. CDR1 is GTSNPN and CDR2 is SVGIG in the germline V gene (reference sequence). CDR3 in amino acids: CAWSVVGYTEAFF. CDR3 DNA: TGTGCCTGGAGTGTGGTGGGGTACACTGAAGCTTTCTTT.

The chain has TRBV28 and TRBJ1-1; TRBD1 matches 9 bases. V trimming: 3 bases; J trimming: 4 bases; junction bases outside the gene matches: 9. Germline loops: CDR1 MDHEN, CDR2 SYDVKM. The CDR3 is 16 amino acids. CDR3 loop: CASSFKMGQGSTEAFF. The CDR3 bases are TGTGCCAGCAGTTTCAAAATGGGACAGGGTTCCACTGAAGCTTTCTTT. Drawing the rest from reference TRBV28 and TRBJ1-1, the complete variable domain is DVKVTQSSRYLVKRTGEKVFLECVQDMDHENMFWYRQDPGLGLRLIYFSYDVKMKEKGDIPEGYSVSREKKERFSLILESASTNQTSMYLCASSFKMGQGSTEAFFGQGTRLTVV.

V usage is TRBV9 and J usage is TRBJ2-2; D may be TRBD2 (6 bases). This CDR3 spans 16 amino acids. Germline CDR1 is SGDLS and CDR2 is YYNGEE. V lost 1 base to trimming and J lost 8 bases, with 18 bases between them. In DNA form, the CDR3 reads TGTGCCAGCAGCGTATGGAGGGAGGCCGTCGGGGGGGAGCTGTTTTTT. This codes for CASSVWREAVGGELFF.

This chain connects TRBV7-8 to TRBJ2-1, with TRBD2 matching 13 bases. CDR3 size: 15 residues. CDR1 and CDR2 from the germline V gene are SGHVS and FQNEAQ. The V gene end was trimmed by 4 bases and the J gene end by 13 bases; junction bases not matched to a gene: 10. CDR3 bases: TGTGCCAGCAGCTCAGAGACTAGCGGGGGGCTCGCCCAGTTCTTC. This codes for CASSSETSGGLAQFF.